This TCR beta chain stems from a study of T-cell reconstitution after alpha-beta-depleted transplantation in children. This CDR3 comprises 13 residues. V lost 0 bases and J 8 bases, leaving 7 bases between the germline ends. Unique molecular identifiers were used in preparing the TCRbeta library. TCRdb used MiXCR to reprocess the PCR reads, holding one entry per CDR3 protein. This sample has around 500,000 distinct CDR3 sequences, with 9.5% to 15% found just once. Sequences were derived from PBMCs from the stem cell graft donor, sampled from the stem cell graft. V usage is TRBV12-3 or TRBV12-4 and J usage is TRBJ1-4; D gene uncertain. The TCR sequence derives from a human donor who donated a stem cell graft to a child with combined immunodeficiency. The CDR3 nucleotides read TGTGCCAGCAGTTTAGCTGAACAAGAAAAACTGTTTTTT. Translated: CASSLAEQEKLFF.